The 21 T cell receptor beta chains reported below all come from one sample, sequenced in a study of T cells in Graves' hyperthyroidism and ophthalmopathy. RNA transcripts provided the source from which TCR beta CDR3 regions were amplified. The TCR CDR3 was amplified in a first-round RT-PCR using the HTBI primer set. TCRdb reanalysed the multiplex PCR reads using MiXCR and keeps one entry per CDR3 protein. The data show just over 550,000 distinct CDR3 sequences, approximately 44% seen once. Sequenced material: peripheral blood or thyroid tissue (not recorded which). These receptor sequences come from a woman younger than 35 with Graves' hyperthyroidism.

This clonotype came up many times. The J gene is TRBJ1-3, the V gene TRBV15; 8 bases align to TRBD1. CDR3 length: 14 amino acids. CDR1 and CDR2 (germline): LNHNV, YYDKDF (reference sequence). Unmatched junction bases numbered 4, after V lost 6 bases and J lost 3 bases. The CDR3 protein is CATSYRGNGNTIYF. CDR3 nucleotides: TGTGCCACCAGTTACAGGGGGAATGGAAACACCATATATTTT. The entire variable domain, with the rest obtained from reference TRBV15 and TRBJ1-3, is as follows: DAMVIQNPRYQVTQFGKPVTLSCSQTLNHNVMYWYQQKSSQAPKLLFHYYDKDFNNEADTPDNFQSRRPNTSFCFLDIRSPGLGDTAMYLCATSYRGNGNTIYFGEGSWLTVV.

The V and J genes are TRBV7-8 and TRBJ1-3; D not certain. From germline, CDR1 is SGHVS and CDR2 FQNEAQ. The V end lost 1 base, the J end lost 3 bases, and 4 bases lay between the germline ends. The CDR3 spans 13 residues. In nucleotides, the CDR3 is TGTGCCAGCAGCTTAGTAAATGGAAACACCATATATTTT. The encoded protein is CASSLVNGNTIYF.

This chain joins TRBV20-1 and TRBJ1-6, with D unresolved. Germline-derived CDR1 and CDR2 are DFQATT and SNEGSKA (reference sequence). Trimming stripped 7 bases from V and 13 bases from J, with 8 bases between. This CDR3 is built from 9 residues. CDR3 coding DNA: TGCAGTGGGGGTCGGCCCCTCCACTTT. It encodes CSGGRPLHF.

The sample holds a few counts of this clonotype. One junction end does not reproduce the germline sequence, and a read error may be involved. V and J are TRBV7-3 and TRBJ2-5; TRBD1 matches at 10 bases. CDR1 SGHTA and CDR2 FQGTGA come from the germline V gene. There are 15 residues in the CDR3. This CDR3 is CASRLKGQGQETQYF. In nucleotides, the CDR3 is TGTGCCAGCAGATTAAAGGGACAGGGGCAAGAGACCCAGTACTTC.

This clonotype was seen a few times. This sequence joins TRBV12-3 or TRBV12-4 and TRBJ2-5; 9 bases are a match to TRBD1. J was trimmed by 5 bases and V by 8 bases; bases with no gene match: 12. CDR3 size: 15 residues. The CDR3 spells CASSIGTGISETQYF. In DNA form, the CDR3 reads TGTGCCAGCTCCATCGGGACAGGGATATCTGAGACCCAGTACTTC.

This clonotype was observed many times. The genes are TRBV25-1 and TRBJ1-1; tentatively, D is TRBD1 (6 bases). V dropped 6 bases and J dropped 8 bases, with 10 bases sitting between them. CDR1 is MGHDK and CDR2 is SYGVNS in the germline V gene. CDR3 length: 11 amino acids. CDR3 residues: CASRQGWEAFF. The CDR3 region has the DNA TGTGCCAGCAGACAGGGTTGGGAAGCTTTCTTT.

V is TRBV2 and J is TRBJ1-3, with D possibly being TRBD1 (5 bases). CDR1 and CDR2 from the germline V gene are SNHLY and FYNNEI. V was cut by 4 bases and J by 8 bases, with 24 bases left in between. This CDR3 is 17 amino acids long. The CDR3 nucleotides read TGTGCCAGCAGTGGTCCACATGGGACTAACTATGGCTACACCATATATTTT. Protein product: CASSGPHGTNYGYTIYF.

The chain employs TRBV5-1 and TRBJ1-4; a weak D match, TRBD1 (6 bases). The CDR3 has 15 residues. V was cut by 4 bases and J by 5 bases, with 15 bases left in between. CDR1 and CDR2 (germline): SGHRS, YFSETQ. Here the CDR3 reads CASSVNGGLNEKLFF. The CDR3 DNA is TGCGCCAGCAGCGTTAATGGGGGGCTCAATGAAAAACTGTTTTTT.

This clonotype came up many times. The chain couples TRBV24-1 to TRBJ2-2, with D perhaps TRBD1 or TRBD2 (6 bases each). Deletions cut 7 bases from V and 0 bases from J, with 17 bases between. Per the germline V gene, CDR1 is KGHDR and CDR2 is SFDVKD. This CDR3 spans 17 amino acids. The CDR3 DNA follows: TGTGCCACCAGCAATGGGGGGCGCACAGCGAACACCGGGGAGCTGTTTTTT. It encodes CATSNGGRTANTGELFF.

This clonotype has ten or more counts. The chain carries TRBV20-1 and TRBJ2-7; 12 bases fit TRBD2. The CDR3 has 15 amino acids. J gave up 4 bases and V 0 bases, and 4 bases lay outside the gene matches. Germline V lookup: CDR1 DFQATT, CDR2 SNEGSKA (reference sequence). The CDR3, as DNA: TGCAGTGCTAGAGAGACTAGCGGGGGATGGTACGAGCAGTACTTC. This gives the protein CSARETSGGWYEQYF.

A note on this clonotype: Just one base apart from a much larger clone, this may be a read error. The chain recombines TRBV19 with TRBJ2-2, with D uncertain. Between the trimmed V and J ends, which lost 7 bases and 6 bases, there was a span of 6 bases. The CDR3 is 11 amino acids. The V gene's germline CDR1 is LNHDA and CDR2 SQIVND (reference sequence). CDR3 nucleotides: TGTGCCAGTAATGAGGCCGGGGAGCTGTTTTTT. Translation: CASNEAGELFF.

The chain joins TRBV29-1 to TRBJ2-7, with D possibly being TRBD1 (5 bases). Trimming stripped 3 bases from V and 6 bases from J, with 15 bases between. Germline CDR1 is SQVTM and CDR2 is ANQGSEA. The CDR3 loop spans 13 amino acids. Written as DNA, the CDR3 is TGCAGCGTTGATAAGGGGATTTTAGGCGAGCAGTACTTC. Translation gives CSVDKGILGEQYF.

The rearrangement links TRBV29-1 to TRBJ2-1, with D possibly being TRBD1 (5 bases). Germline values: CDR1 SQVTM, CDR2 ANQGSEA. V lost 7 bases, J lost 10 bases, and 14 bases lay in between. The CDR3 is 11 amino acids. The chain's CDR3 is CSAETEYEQFF. As DNA, the CDR3 is TGCAGCGCCGAGACAGAATACGAGCAGTTCTTC.

This clonotype was detected only a few times. The gene calls are TRBV7-9 and TRBJ2-7; D is unresolved. CDR1 and CDR2 (germline): SEHNR, FQNEAQ (reference sequence). The length of the CDR3 is 13 residues. Between the trimmed V and J ends, which lost 4 bases and 4 bases, there was a span of 11 bases. CDR3 residues: CASSSNRFYEQYF. CDR3 coding DNA: TGTGCCAGCAGCTCCAACAGATTTTACGAGCAGTACTTC.

As to this clonotype: This may stem from a read error, because a much larger clone lies one nucleotide away. Since no conserved phenylalanine or tryptophan closes the CDR3, a read error is the likely cause. CDR3 DNA sequence: TGTGCCAGCAGCTTCGGGGAAGGGGAAGCTTTCCTT. Encoded protein: CASSFGEGEAFL. This rearrangement joins TRBV7-9 to TRBJ1-1; D gene uncertain. This CDR3 has 12 residues. CDR1 SEHNR and CDR2 FQNEAQ come from the germline V gene (reference sequence). V was shortened by 3 bases and J by 8 bases, with 10 bases between the two germline ends.

This clonotype was recorded at least ten times. This chain uses TRBV15 with TRBJ2-5, with D possibly TRBD2 on 6 matching bases. CDR1 and CDR2 from the germline V gene are LNHNV and YYDKDF (reference sequence). V shed 6 bases and J shed 5 bases, with 16 bases lying between them. CDR3 size: 14 residues. The CDR3 loop is CATSGARGRETQYF. CDR3 in DNA: TGTGCCACCAGTGGGGCACGAGGGAGGGAGACCCAGTACTTC.

This chain links TRBV5-6 with TRBJ2-7, with a possible D match to TRBD1 (5 bases). CDR1 SGHDT and CDR2 YYEEEE come from the germline V gene. The CDR3 covers 14 residues. The V gene lost 4 bases and the J gene lost 2 bases, with 13 bases spanning the gap. Here the CDR3 DNA reads TGTGCCAGCAGCGGTGACAGTAGCCCCTACGAGCAGTACTTC. This encodes CASSGDSSPYEQYF.

The V and J genes are TRBV7-6 and TRBJ1-2; TRBD1 is a possible D gene (6 bases). Germline CDR1 is SGHVS and CDR2 is FNYEAQ. The CDR3 sequence is 14 residues long. Trimming took off 5 bases at V and 2 bases at J, with 12 bases between the two ends. CDR3 in amino acids: CASSQRQANYGYTF. The CDR3 DNA reads as TGTGCCAGCAGCCAGAGACAGGCGAACTATGGCTACACCTTC.

The CDR3 loop reads CASSYLQNTEAFF. DNA for the CDR3: TGTGCCAGCAGTTACTTGCAGAACACTGAAGCTTTCTTT. The rearrangement joins TRBV7-2 to TRBJ1-1; D gene ambiguous. Trimming cost V 6 bases and J 1 base, with 9 bases left between them. Germline CDR1 SGHTA, CDR2 FQGNSA. The CDR3 length is 13 residues.

This clonotype was counted a single time. The germline gene is not matched at one end of the junction; a read error may be the cause. V and J are TRBV5-1 and TRBJ1-1; D is ambiguous. In germline, CDR1 is SGHRS, CDR2 YFSETQ. There are 14 residues in the CDR3. The CDR3 loop reads CASSLTTVNTEALF. The CDR3 bases are TGCGCCAGCAGCTTAACAACTGTGAACACTGAAGCTCTCTTT.

V and J are TRBV12-3 or TRBV12-4 and TRBJ1-6; D perhaps matches TRBD1 (5 bases). The V and J ends lost 4 bases and 5 bases respectively, with 12 bases between them. CDR3 size: 15 residues. CDR3 region: CASSSAGRNNSPLHF. As DNA, the CDR3 is TGTGCCAGCAGTTCCGCGGGACGGAATAATTCACCCCTCCACTTT.